This TCR beta chain was captured by sequencing in a study of blood T cells in healthy people across ages. General observations from the study: Age brought a roughly linear fall in TCR beta diversity measured per million T cells.

Germline assignment: CDR1 SEHNR and CDR2 FQNEAQ (reference sequence). The CDR3 sequence is 17 residues long. J lost 6 bases, V lost 4 bases, and 12 bases had no gene match. This clonotype came up a few times. Its antigen is still unknown. A second about 6 to 11 cycle PCR used barcoded and J-beta primers. TCRdb recomputed calls from the 5' RACE reads with MiXCR, one row per CDR3 protein. The sample includes approximately 1,700,000 distinct CDR3 sequences, about two fifths of them seen just once. The chain has TRBV7-9 and TRBJ2-1; 10 bases fit TRBD1. The origin of this receptor is a human donor in good health. The sequencing sample was made of blood. Here the CDR3 DNA reads TGTGCCAGCAGCTCCCATTTCTACCGGGACAGGGGCAATGAGCAGTTCTTC. As protein: CASSSHFYRDRGNEQFF. The variable domain in full, completed from reference TRBV7-9 and TRBJ2-1, reads DTGVSQNPRHKITKRGQNVTFRCDPISEHNRLYWYRQTLGQGPEFLTYFQNEAQLEKSRLLSDRFSAERPKGSFSTLEIQRTEQGDSAMYLCASSSHFYRDRGNEQFFGPGTRLTVL.